These 27 T cell receptor beta chains came from one sample sequenced in a study of T cells in Graves' hyperthyroidism and ophthalmopathy. RNA transcripts served as the template for amplifying TCR beta CDR3 regions. When the TCR CDR3 underwent first-round RT-PCR, the HTBI primer set was used. In TCRdb, the multiplex PCR reads were re-called with MiXCR into one record per CDR3 protein. Found here are about 640,000 distinct CDR3 sequences, 45% of them singletons; the top ten hold roughly 7.2%. Sequenced sample: peripheral blood or thyroid tissue (not recorded which). The receptor source for this set is an adult man with Graves' disease, either hyperthyroidism or ophthalmopathy (not recorded which).

This chain links TRBV7-9 with TRBJ2-5; D call uncertain. The germline V and J ends were trimmed by 8 bases and 1 base, with 14 bases remaining between them. Germline-derived CDR1 and CDR2 are SEHNR and FQNEAQ (reference sequence). The CDR3 is 14 residues long. In DNA, the CDR3 is TGTGCCAGCTCACCACCCAACAGCCAAGAGACCCAGTACTTC. It encodes CASSPPNSQETQYF.

This clonotype was recorded at least ten times. The chain uses TRBV7-2 and TRBJ2-6; D may correspond to TRBD1 or TRBD2 (6 bases each). The CDR3 is 15 amino acids. V was cut by 5 bases and J by 2 bases, with 10 bases left in between. CDR1 SGHTA and CDR2 FQGNSA come from the germline V gene. The CDR3 region has the DNA TGTGCCAGCAGCCCTCGGGGGCCTGGGGCCAACGTCCTGACTTTC. As protein: CASSPRGPGANVLTF.

The chain has TRBV7-2 and TRBJ2-7; 14 bases fit TRBD2. Germline loops: CDR1 SGHTA, CDR2 FQGNSA. The CDR3 is made up of 18 amino acids. The V segment lost 5 bases and the J segment 0 bases; nucleotides outside the gene matches: 9. The CDR3 region is CASSGKGLAGAYSYEQYF. The DNA of the CDR3 is TGTGCCAGCAGCGGCAAGGGACTAGCGGGGGCATACTCCTACGAGCAGTACTTC.

This clonotype has ten or more counts. The chain carries TRBV29-1 and TRBJ2-7, with 7 bases identical to TRBD1. With 5 bases clipped from V and 3 bases from J, the junction kept 4 bases outside the gene matches. The CDR3 spans 12 residues. Germline loops: CDR1 SQVTM, CDR2 ANQGSEA. CDR3 amino acids: CSVRQGIYEQYF. The CDR3 DNA follows: TGCAGCGTTCGACAGGGTATCTACGAGCAGTACTTC.

The chain is built from TRBV6-5 and TRBJ2-5; 11 bases are a match to TRBD1. This CDR3 has 15 residues. CDR1 MNHEY and CDR2 SVGAGI come from the germline V gene. The V gene end was trimmed by 7 bases and the J gene end by 5 bases; junction bases not matched to a gene: 9. CDR3: CASKPPGTGGETQYF. CDR3 nucleotide sequence: TGTGCCAGCAAACCGCCCGGGACAGGGGGTGAGACCCAGTACTTC.

The sample holds many counts of this clonotype. The chain couples TRBV2 to TRBJ2-5; 10 bases align to TRBD1. This CDR3 contains 14 residues. Germline lookup yields CDR1 SNHLY and CDR2 FYNNEI. V dropped 8 bases and J dropped 5; count of bases not matched to a gene: 8. The DNA of the CDR3 is TGTGCCAGCCGCGAGGACAGGGGGACGGAGACCCAGTACTTC. Protein product: CASREDRGTETQYF.

The V gene is TRBV12-3 or TRBV12-4, the J gene TRBJ2-7, with 8 bases matching TRBD1. The CDR3 loop spans 14 amino acids. V dropped 4 bases and J dropped 5; count of bases not matched to a gene: 7. In DNA, the CDR3 is TGTGCCAGCAGTTCTGGGGACAGGAAAGACGAGCAGTACTTC. It yields the protein CASSSGDRKDEQYF.

This clonotype has only a few counts. This chain links TRBV12-3 or TRBV12-4 with TRBJ1-4; D may be TRBD1 (5 bases). The CDR3 consists of 12 residues. Trimming took 6 bases from V and 7 from J, leaving 9 bases between them. The CDR3 DNA is TGTGCCAGCAGAGGGGTCGGTGAAAAACTGTTTTTT. Protein sequence: CASRGVGEKLFF.

On this clonotype itself: Here the CDR3 omits its conserved ending phenylalanine or tryptophan, so a read error is the likely source. V is TRBV7-4 and J is TRBJ1-3, with D hard to call. Germline V lookup: CDR1 SGHVT, CDR2 SQSDAQ. This CDR3 has 15 residues. For the CDR3, the DNA is TGTGCCAGCAGTTTAGACGGAAACTCTGGAAACACCATATATTCT. It specifies CASSLDGNSGNTIYS.

This chain joins TRBV9 and TRBJ1-6, with 8 bases aligning to TRBD1. Trimming removed 5 bases from V and 8 bases from J; junction bases left unmatched: 12. The CDR3 contains 16 residues. CDR1 is SGDLS and CDR2 is YYNGEE in the germline V gene. This CDR3 reads CASSGGQGTMDSPLHF. The CDR3 nucleotides are TGTGCCAGCAGTGGCGGACAGGGTACGATGGATTCACCCCTCCACTTT.

Of note for this clonotype: Here the CDR3 omits its conserved ending phenylalanine or tryptophan, so a read error is the likely source. The rearrangement uses TRBV2 and TRBJ1-1; D is possibly TRBD1 (6 bases). The germline V and J ends were trimmed by 1 base and 4 bases, with 10 bases remaining between them. Per germline, CDR1 SNHLY and CDR2 FYNNEI. The CDR3 sequence is 14 residues long. CDR3 sequence reads: CASSEVLGGTEAFS. DNA of the CDR3: TGTGCCAGCAGTGAAGTTTTAGGGGGCACTGAAGCTTTCTCT.

This sequence joins TRBV15 and TRBJ2-5, with 13 bases matching TRBD2. This CDR3 has 17 amino acids. V lost 1 base, J lost 1 base, and 3 bases stayed unmatched. Germline CDR1 and CDR2: LNHNV and YYDKDF (reference sequence). The CDR3 nucleotides read TGTGCCACCAGCAGAGTAGGGACTAGCGGGATCCAAGAGACCCAGTACTTC. This codes for CATSRVGTSGIQETQYF.

Points on this clonotype: As the CDR3 is not closed by the conserved phenylalanine or tryptophan, this likely results from a read error. The DNA is omitted, as the CDR3 cannot be located on it reliably, and the CDR3 follows TCRdb's listing. The rearrangement uses TRBV2 and TRBJ2-5; TRBD1, the D gene given by the table, was not confirmed from the DNA. CDR1 SNHLY and CDR2 FYNNEI come from the germline V gene. The length of the CDR3 is 17 amino acids, counting both ends. The chain's CDR3 is CASSPSLGADYGYTFGS.

This chain links TRBV24-1 with TRBJ1-2; 7 bases are shared with TRBD1. This CDR3 has 15 amino acids. V shed 3 bases and J 3 bases; nucleotides not matched to a gene: 6. Germline lookup yields CDR1 KGHDR and CDR2 SFDVKD. CDR3 in DNA: TGTGCCACCAGTGATACGACAGGGAGTGACTATGGCTACACCTTC. Its translation: CATSDTTGSDYGYTF.

The chain combines TRBV29-1 with TRBJ1-5; D gene uncertain. The CDR3 has 12 residues. The germline gives CDR1 SQVTM, CDR2 ANQGSEA. The V gene lost 8 bases and the J gene lost 1 base, with 9 bases spanning the gap. CDR3 DNA: TGCAGCCAAGACGGCAGCAATCAGCCCCAGCATTTT. Translation gives CSQDGSNQPQHF.

This clonotype appeared a few times. The rearrangement joins TRBV5-1 to TRBJ1-5, with unresolved D. Between the trimmed V and J ends, which lost 2 bases and 1 base, there was a span of 19 bases. CDR1 is SGHRS and CDR2 is YFSETQ in the germline V gene. The CDR3 sequence is 18 residues long. CDR3 protein: CASSFGPRTRGSNQPQHF. The CDR3 DNA reads TGCGCCAGCAGCTTTGGCCCCCGAACCCGTGGGAGCAATCAGCCCCAGCATTTT.

The CDR3 loop is CASSLDQKEPNGYTF. In DNA, the CDR3 is TGTGCCAGCAGCTTAGATCAAAAAGAACCAAATGGCTACACCTTC. The chain employs TRBV7-8 and TRBJ1-2, with D uncertain. The CDR3 has 15 amino acids. CDR1 SGHVS and CDR2 FQNEAQ come from the germline V gene. V shed 1 base and J shed 6 bases, with 15 bases lying between them.

V gene TRBV7-9 combines with J gene TRBJ1-6; the match to TRBD1 covers 7 bases. Germline assignment: CDR1 SEHNR and CDR2 FQNEAQ (reference sequence). Trimming took 4 bases from V and 6 from J; bases not matched to a gene: 6. The CDR3 is 15 residues long. The CDR3 DNA reads TGTGCCAGCAGCTCGATGACAGGGTCTAATTCACCCCTCCACTTT. Protein sequence: CASSSMTGSNSPLHF.

The chain uses TRBV29-1 and TRBJ2-7; D remains ambiguous. CDR3 length equals 11 residues. With 7 bases removed from V and 7 bases from J, the gap between germline ends came to 14 bases. The germline gives CDR1 SQVTM, CDR2 ANQGSEA. CDR3 DNA: TGCAGCGCCCGCCCCGAGGAGGAGCAGTACTTC. It specifies CSARPEEEQYF.

This clonotype was found many times. The chain has TRBV29-1 and TRBJ1-1; D is unresolved. CDR1 SQVTM and CDR2 ANQGSEA come from the germline V gene. Trimming shortened V by 3 bases and J by 0 bases, and 8 bases separated the two germline ends. The CDR3 spans 13 residues. The CDR3 DNA follows: TGCAGCGTTGATCTCAGCATGAACACTGAAGCTTTCTTT. Protein: CSVDLSMNTEAFF.

The V and J genes are TRBV20-1 and TRBJ1-4, with D uncertain. V was shortened by 7 bases and J by 0 bases, with 12 bases between the two germline ends. CDR3 size: 14 residues. Germline lookup yields CDR1 DFQATT and CDR2 SNEGSKA (reference sequence). The CDR3 sequence: CSVGIGATNEKLFF. Here the CDR3 DNA reads TGCAGTGTGGGGATTGGGGCAACTAATGAAAAACTGTTTTTT.

This clonotype was counted a single time. This sequence joins TRBV5-1 and TRBJ2-7; 11 bases are shared with TRBD1. The CDR3 is 16 residues long. V shed 4 bases and J 8 bases; nucleotides not matched to a gene: 14. In germline, CDR1 is SGHRS, CDR2 YFSETQ. This CDR3 reads CASSEGQGGTSRKQYF. The CDR3 region has the DNA TGCGCCAGCAGCGAGGGACAGGGGGGGACTAGCCGCAAGCAGTACTTC.

This clonotype was found a few times. The chain combines TRBV7-2 with TRBJ2-2; no clear D gene. CDR3 length: 11 amino acids. Trimming cost V 7 bases and J 3 bases, with 3 bases left between them. Germline CDR1 SGHTA, CDR2 FQGNSA. CDR3 bases: TGTGCCAGCACCCACACCGGGGAGCTGTTTTTT. The encoded protein is CASTHTGELFF.

Regarding this clonotype: At one boundary the junction diverges from the germline segment, which might be a read error. V and J are TRBV19 and TRBJ2-2, with D perhaps matching TRBD2 (5 bases). Germline CDR1 reads LNHDA; CDR2 reads SQIVND (reference sequence). CDR3 length equals 13 residues. The CDR3 loop reads CASSRVANGELLF. For the CDR3, the DNA is TGTGCCAGTAGTAGAGTAGCGAACGGGGAGCTGCTTTTT. Supplemented by reference TRBV19 and TRBJ2-2, the full variable domain reads DGGITQSPKYLFRKEGQNVTLSCEQNLNHDAMYWYRQDPGQGLRLIYYSQIVNDFQKGDIAEGYSVSREKKESFPLTVTSAQKNPTAFYLCASSRVANGELLFGEGSRLTVL.

A single count supports this clonotype. This rearrangement joins TRBV2 to TRBJ1-5; D ambiguous. V lost 0 bases to trimming and J lost 7 bases, with 13 bases between them. The CDR3 totals 15 residues. CDR1 is SNHLY, CDR2 FYNNEI, per germline. The CDR3 nucleotides read TGTGCCAGCAGTGAAGCGGAGGCCGGAGGACAGCCCCAGCATTTT. This sequence encodes CASSEAEAGGQPQHF.

This clonotype was seen only a few times. V gene TRBV29-1 combines with J gene TRBJ2-7, with D possibly matching TRBD1 (6 bases). CDR3 length: 14 amino acids. Germline V CDR1 and CDR2: SQVTM, ANQGSEA. Trimming removed 6 bases from V and 1 base from J, with 16 bases in between. DNA for the CDR3: TGCAGCGTAGCCTACAGGGAATCATCCTACGAGCAGTACTTC. Residues: CSVAYRESSYEQYF.

The rearrangement uses TRBV7-9 and TRBJ1-2, with TRBD1 matching over 8 bases. CDR3 length equals 18 residues. Germline CDR1 SEHNR, CDR2 FQNEAQ (reference sequence). V shed 6 bases and J 0 bases; nucleotides not matched to a gene: 15. In DNA, the CDR3 is TGTGCCAGCAGTCTTGCAAACAGGGGGATGTTGGCTAACTATGGCTACACCTTC. Its protein product is CASSLANRGMLANYGYTF. The entire variable domain, with the rest obtained from reference TRBV7-9 and TRBJ1-2, is as follows: DTGVSQNPRHKITKRGQNVTFRCDPISEHNRLYWYRQTLGQGPEFLTYFQNEAQLEKSRLLSDRFSAERPKGSFSTLEIQRTEQGDSAMYLCASSLANRGMLANYGYTFGSGTRLTVV.